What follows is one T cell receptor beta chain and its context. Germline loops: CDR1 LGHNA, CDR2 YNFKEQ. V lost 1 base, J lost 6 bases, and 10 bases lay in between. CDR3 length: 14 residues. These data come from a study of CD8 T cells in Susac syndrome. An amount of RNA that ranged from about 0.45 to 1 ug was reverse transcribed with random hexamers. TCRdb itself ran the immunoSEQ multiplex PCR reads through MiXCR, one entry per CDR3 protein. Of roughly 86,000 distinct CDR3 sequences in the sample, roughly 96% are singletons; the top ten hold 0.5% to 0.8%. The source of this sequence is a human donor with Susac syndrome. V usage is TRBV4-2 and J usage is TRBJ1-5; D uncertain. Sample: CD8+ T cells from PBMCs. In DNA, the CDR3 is TGTGCCAGCAGCCAAGGAAACCCGACTCAGCCCCAGCATTTT. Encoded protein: CASSQGNPTQPQHF.